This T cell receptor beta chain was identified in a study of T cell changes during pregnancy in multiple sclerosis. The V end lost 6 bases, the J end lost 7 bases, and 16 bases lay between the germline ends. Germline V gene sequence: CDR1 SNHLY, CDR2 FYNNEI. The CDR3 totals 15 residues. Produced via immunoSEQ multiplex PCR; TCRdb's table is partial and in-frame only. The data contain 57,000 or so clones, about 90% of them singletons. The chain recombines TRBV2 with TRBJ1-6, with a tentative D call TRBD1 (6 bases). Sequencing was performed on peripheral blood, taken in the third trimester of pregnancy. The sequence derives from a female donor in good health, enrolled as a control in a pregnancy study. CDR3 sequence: CASRLWDIRNSPLHF. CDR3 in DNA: TGTGCCAGCAGGTTATGGGACATTCGGAATTCACCCCTCCACTTT. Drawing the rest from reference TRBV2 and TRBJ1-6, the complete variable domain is EPEVTQTPSHQVTQMGQEVILRCVPISNHLYFYWYRQILGQKVEFLVSFYNNEISEKSEIFDDQFSVERPDGSNFTLKIRSTKLEDSAMYFCASRLWDIRNSPLHFGNGTRLTVT.